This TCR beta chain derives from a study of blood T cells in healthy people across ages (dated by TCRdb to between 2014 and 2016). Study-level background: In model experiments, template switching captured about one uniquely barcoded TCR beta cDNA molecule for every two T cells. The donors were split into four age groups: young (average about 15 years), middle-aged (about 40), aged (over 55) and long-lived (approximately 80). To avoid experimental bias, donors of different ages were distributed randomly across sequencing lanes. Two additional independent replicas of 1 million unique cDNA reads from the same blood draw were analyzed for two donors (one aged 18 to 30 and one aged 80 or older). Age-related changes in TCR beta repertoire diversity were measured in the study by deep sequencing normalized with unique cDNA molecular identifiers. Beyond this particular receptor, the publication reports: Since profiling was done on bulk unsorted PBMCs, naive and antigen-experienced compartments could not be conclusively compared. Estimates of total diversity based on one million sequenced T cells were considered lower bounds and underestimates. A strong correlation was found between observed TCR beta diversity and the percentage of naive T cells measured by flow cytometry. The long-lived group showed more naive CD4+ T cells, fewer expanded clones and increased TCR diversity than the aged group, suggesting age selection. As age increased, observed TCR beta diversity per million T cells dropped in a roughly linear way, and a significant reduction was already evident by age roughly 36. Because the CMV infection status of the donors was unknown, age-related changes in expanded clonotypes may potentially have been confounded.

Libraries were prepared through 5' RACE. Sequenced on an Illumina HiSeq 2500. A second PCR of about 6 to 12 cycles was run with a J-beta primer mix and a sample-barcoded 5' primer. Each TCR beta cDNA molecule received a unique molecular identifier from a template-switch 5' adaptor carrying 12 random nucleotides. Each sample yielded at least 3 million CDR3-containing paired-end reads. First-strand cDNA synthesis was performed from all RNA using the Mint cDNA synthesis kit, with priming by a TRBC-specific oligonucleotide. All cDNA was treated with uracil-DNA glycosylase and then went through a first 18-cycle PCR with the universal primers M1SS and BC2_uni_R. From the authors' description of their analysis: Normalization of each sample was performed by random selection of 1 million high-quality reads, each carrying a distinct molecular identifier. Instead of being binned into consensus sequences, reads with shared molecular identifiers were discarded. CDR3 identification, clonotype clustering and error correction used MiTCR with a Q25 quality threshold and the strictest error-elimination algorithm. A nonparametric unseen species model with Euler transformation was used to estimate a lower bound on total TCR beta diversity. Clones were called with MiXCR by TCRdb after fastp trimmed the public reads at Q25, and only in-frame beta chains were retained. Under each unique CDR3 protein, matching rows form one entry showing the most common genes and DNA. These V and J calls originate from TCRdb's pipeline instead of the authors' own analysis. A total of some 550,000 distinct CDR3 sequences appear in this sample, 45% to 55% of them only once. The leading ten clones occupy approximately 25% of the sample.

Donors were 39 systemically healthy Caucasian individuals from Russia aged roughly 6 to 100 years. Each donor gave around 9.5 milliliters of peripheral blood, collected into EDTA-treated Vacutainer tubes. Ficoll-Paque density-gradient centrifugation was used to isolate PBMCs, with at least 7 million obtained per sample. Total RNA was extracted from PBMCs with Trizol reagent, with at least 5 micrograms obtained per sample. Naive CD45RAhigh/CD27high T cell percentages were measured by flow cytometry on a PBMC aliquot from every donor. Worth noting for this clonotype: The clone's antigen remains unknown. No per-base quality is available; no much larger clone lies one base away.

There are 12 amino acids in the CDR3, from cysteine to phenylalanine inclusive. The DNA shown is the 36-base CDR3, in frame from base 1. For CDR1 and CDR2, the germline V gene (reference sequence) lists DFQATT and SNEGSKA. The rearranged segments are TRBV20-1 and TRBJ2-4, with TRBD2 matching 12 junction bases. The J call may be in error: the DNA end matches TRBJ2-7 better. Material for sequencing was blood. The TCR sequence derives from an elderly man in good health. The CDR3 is CSGLAGVSEQYF. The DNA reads TGCAGTGGACTAGCGGGAGTCAGCGAGCAGTACTTC.